Each of the 27 T cell receptor beta chains below was sequenced from the same sample in a study of blood T cell repertoires in COVID-19. This table comes from immunoSEQ multiplex PCR, and its TCRdb copy is limited to in-frame clones, with some not included. The sample comprises over 250,000 clones, 90% to 95% of which are singletons, and approximately 2% rests with the top ten. The specimen sequenced was peripheral blood. The origin of the receptors is a woman aged 30 to 39 with COVID-19, enrolled during active disease.

V gene TRBV2 combines with J gene TRBJ2-3; 11 bases align to TRBD2. Germline assignment: CDR1 SNHLY and CDR2 FYNNEI. V dropped 11 bases and J dropped 7; count of bases not matched to a gene: 8. This CDR3 region has 13 residues. The CDR3 nucleotides are TGTGCCGGTACTAGCGGGAGACCGAATACGCAGTATTTT. This codes for CAGTSGRPNTQYF.

The chain links TRBV7-9 to TRBJ1-6; 7 bases are a match to TRBD1. J was trimmed by 6 bases and V by 4 bases; bases with no gene match: 6. The CDR3 extends over 15 amino acids. The germline gives CDR1 SEHNR, CDR2 FQNEAQ (reference sequence). CDR3 loop: CASSSQGNGNSPLHF. The CDR3 region has the DNA TGTGCCAGCAGCTCACAGGGGAACGGTAATTCACCCCTCCACTTT.

The chain couples TRBV5-1 to TRBJ1-3, with D uncertain. The CDR3 is 14 residues long. Between the trimmed V and J ends, which lost 1 base and 0 bases, there was a span of 5 bases. CDR1 and CDR2 from the germline V gene are SGHRS and YFSETQ. CDR3 loop: CASSLRSSGNTIYF. The CDR3 DNA reads as TGCGCCAGCAGCTTGCGGAGCTCTGGAAACACCATATATTTT.

The genes are TRBV5-1 and TRBJ2-3; TRBD2 agrees at 8 bases. V trimming: 0 bases; J trimming: 0 bases; junction bases outside the gene matches: 6. The CDR3 has 17 amino acids. Germline CDR1 SGHRS, CDR2 YFSETQ. For the CDR3, the DNA is TGCGCCAGCAGCTTGGCCTTAGCGGGACCGAGCACAGATACGCAGTATTTT. Translated: CASSLALAGPSTDTQYF.

This clone was picked up a small number of times. V gene TRBV9 combines with J gene TRBJ2-2; 8 bases are a match to TRBD2. The CDR3 length is 15 residues. Germline CDR1 reads SGDLS; CDR2 reads YYNGEE. Trimming took 2 bases from V and 3 from J; bases not matched to a gene: 3. As DNA, the CDR3 is TGTGCCAGCAGCGTTACGGGAGGGGACACCGGGGAGCTGTTTTTT. It translates to CASSVTGGDTGELFF.

This chain uses TRBV6-5 with TRBJ2-1; TRBD1 aligns across 8 bases. The CDR3 is made up of 15 amino acids. Germline-derived CDR1 and CDR2 are MNHEY and SVGAGI. The ends lost 5 bases at V and 9 bases at J; junction bases unmatched: 12. The CDR3 protein is CASSMRQGRISEQFF. For the CDR3, the DNA is TGTGCCAGCAGTATGCGACAGGGGAGGATCAGTGAGCAGTTCTTC.

This sequence joins TRBV3-1 (or the pseudogene TRBV3-2) and TRBJ1-2, with D uncertain. Germline V gene data show CDR1 as LGHDT and CDR2 as YNNKEL (reference sequence). Trimming shortened V by 0 bases and J by 8 bases, and 16 bases separated the two germline ends. The CDR3 length is 15 residues. The CDR3 is CASSQDWSTATGYTF. The CDR3, as DNA: TGTGCCAGCAGCCAAGATTGGTCCACAGCAACAGGCTACACCTTC.

The chain employs TRBV19 and TRBJ1-2; D is unresolved. The CDR3 is made up of 17 amino acids. V dropped 1 base and J dropped 5 bases, with 20 bases sitting between them. Germline CDR1 LNHDA, CDR2 SQIVND (reference sequence). CDR3 residues: CASSIVPREGREYGYTF. The CDR3 DNA reads TGTGCCAGTAGTATAGTCCCCCGAGAGGGCAGAGAATATGGCTACACCTTC.

The chain recombines TRBV15 with TRBJ1-4; D is undetermined. The V gene lost 8 bases and the J gene lost 6 bases, with 16 bases spanning the gap. Germline lookup yields CDR1 LNHNV and CDR2 YYDKDF (reference sequence). The CDR3 covers 14 residues. In nucleotides, the CDR3 is TGTGCCACCGGCGGGTTCTTCTCGGATGAAAAACTGTTTTTT. Encoded protein: CATGGFFSDEKLFF.

The rearrangement links TRBV25-1 to TRBJ1-2, with D unclear. CDR1 MGHDK and CDR2 SYGVNS come from the germline V gene. The CDR3 totals 12 residues. Trimming removed 3 bases at V and 8 bases at J, with 10 bases between. The CDR3 coding sequence is TGTGCCAGCAGTGAGGGCGCAACCGGCTACACCTTC. Protein sequence: CASSEGATGYTF.

This chain uses TRBV19 with TRBJ1-4, with TRBD1 as a possible D gene (5 bases). V dropped 5 bases and J dropped 2 bases, with 9 bases sitting between them. Germline V gene sequence: CDR1 LNHDA, CDR2 SQIVND (reference sequence). The CDR3 covers 14 residues. Here the CDR3 reads CASSQGLTNEKLFF. In DNA form, the CDR3 reads TGTGCCAGTAGTCAGGGTCTCACTAATGAAAAACTGTTTTTT.

This chain connects TRBV7-3 to TRBJ2-1, with 8 bases lining up with TRBD2. The CDR3 extends over 15 amino acids. The germline gives CDR1 SGHTA, CDR2 FQGTGA. V trimming: 4 bases; J trimming: 0 bases; junction bases outside the gene matches: 2. The CDR3, as DNA: TGTGCCAGCAGCTACGGGACTAGCTCCTACAATGAGCAGTTCTTC. This translates into CASSYGTSSYNEQFF.

V is TRBV5-1 and J is TRBJ2-2; TRBD1 agrees at 7 bases. The junction had 7 bases not matched to a gene; V was cut back by 2 bases and J by 0 bases. Germline V gene lookup returns CDR1 SGHRS and CDR2 YFSETQ. This CDR3 comprises 17 residues. The CDR3 protein is CASSFVPDRANTGELFF. The CDR3 DNA reads TGCGCCAGCAGCTTCGTACCCGACAGGGCGAACACCGGGGAGCTGTTTTTT.

J is TRBJ1-1 and V is TRBV6-5, with D possibly matching TRBD1 (6 bases). V gave up 7 bases and J gave up 3 bases, with 9 bases separating them. This CDR3 spans 12 amino acids. The germline CDR1 and CDR2 sequences are MNHEY and SVGAGI. For the CDR3, the DNA is TGTGCCAGCAAGAAGGGGGACACTGAAGCTTTCTTT. This sequence encodes CASKKGDTEAFF.

The chain combines TRBV5-4 with TRBJ1-1; D is possibly TRBD1 (5 bases). The CDR3 covers 14 residues. Germline values: CDR1 SGHNT, CDR2 YYREEE (reference sequence). V was cut by 4 bases and J by 6 bases, with 16 bases left in between. CDR3 loop: CASSRERDASEAFF. DNA of the CDR3: TGTGCCAGCAGCCGAGAGCGGGACGCCTCTGAAGCTTTCTTT.

The J gene is TRBJ2-1, the V gene TRBV25-1, with D perhaps TRBD2 (6 bases). V lost 7 bases to trimming and J lost 2 bases, with 15 bases between them. CDR3 length: 15 amino acids. The V gene's germline CDR1 is MGHDK and CDR2 SYGVNS. In nucleotides, the CDR3 is TGTGCCAGCACCCCCGGAGGGATAGCCTACAATGAGCAGTTCTTC. Protein: CASTPGGIAYNEQFF. Looking up the rest from reference TRBV25-1 and TRBJ2-1 gives the full variable domain: EADIYQTPRYLVIGTGKKITLECSQTMGHDKMYWYQQDPGMELHLIHYSYGVNSTEKGDLSSESTVSRIRTEHFPLTLESARPSHTSQYLCASTPGGIAYNEQFFGPGTRLTVL.

This rearrangement joins TRBV28 to TRBJ2-7; D is ambiguous. Germline-derived CDR1 and CDR2 are MDHEN and SYDVKM. With 2 bases removed from V and 3 bases from J, the gap between germline ends came to 2 bases. The CDR3 runs to 11 residues. The CDR3 DNA reads TGTGCCAGCAGTTTACTCTACGAGCAGTACTTC. Its protein product is CASSLLYEQYF.

The J gene is TRBJ2-1, the V gene TRBV6-6, with 9 nucleotides matching TRBD1. V lost 6 bases, J lost 2 bases, and 2 bases stayed unmatched. The CDR3 runs to 14 residues. Germline V lookup: CDR1 MNHNY, CDR2 SVGAGI (reference sequence). The CDR3 loop reads CASSRTGAYNEQFF. DNA for the CDR3: TGTGCCAGCAGCCGGACAGGGGCCTACAATGAGCAGTTCTTC.

The rearrangement joins TRBV7-6 to TRBJ2-2; 9 positions match TRBD1. This CDR3 spans 17 amino acids. Germline V CDR1 and CDR2: SGHVS, FNYEAQ. Germline trimming cut 5 bases from V and 5 bases from J; bases unmatched to any gene: 12. In nucleotides, the CDR3 is TGTGCCAGCAGCGTAAACCTACCAGGGACAGGGACCGGGGAGCTGTTTTTT. Its protein is CASSVNLPGTGTGELFF.

This chain joins TRBV15 and TRBJ1-5; TRBD1 agrees at 7 bases. V lost 8 bases, J lost 1 base, and 5 bases stayed unmatched. This CDR3 has 14 amino acids. The germline CDR1 and CDR2 sequences are LNHNV and YYDKDF (reference sequence). The CDR3 sequence: CATLRQGSNQPQHF. The CDR3, as DNA: TGTGCCACCCTCCGACAGGGCAGCAATCAGCCCCAGCATTTT.

This sequence joins TRBV29-1 and TRBJ1-1, with 7 positions matching TRBD1. The CDR3 spans 12 residues. Per the germline V gene, CDR1 is SQVTM and CDR2 is ANQGSEA. The trim removed 5 bases at V and 6 bases at J, leaving 6 bases unmatched. The CDR3, as DNA: TGCAGCGTTCGGACAGGAATCTCTGAAGCTTTCTTT. It codes for CSVRTGISEAFF.

J is TRBJ2-5 and V is TRBV27; 8 bases are a match to TRBD2. Per the germline V gene, CDR1 is MNHEY and CDR2 is SMNVEV (reference sequence). The CDR3 extends over 16 amino acids. Trimming at V came to 5 bases and at J to 1 base, leaving 9 bases not matched to a gene. The CDR3, as DNA: TGTGCCAGCAGTCTAACTGCCGGGACTAGCCAAGAGACCCAGTACTTC. This translates into CASSLTAGTSQETQYF.

The DNA of the CDR3 is TGCGCCAGCAGTGGTTCGCCTAGCGCCTCCTACAATGAGCAGTTCTTC. It codes for CASSGSPSASYNEQFF. The gene calls are TRBV10-1 and TRBJ2-1; D perhaps matches TRBD2 (6 bases). Germline lookup yields CDR1 WNHNN and CDR2 SYGVQD (reference sequence). V lost 4 bases and J lost 0, with 13 bases in between. CDR3 length: 16 residues.

Only one count was recorded for this clone. The genes are TRBV27 and TRBJ1-1, with 8 bases aligning to TRBD1. The germline gives CDR1 MNHEY, CDR2 SMNVEV (reference sequence). This CDR3 contains 13 residues. V shed 6 bases and J 11 bases; nucleotides not matched to a gene: 11. For the CDR3, the DNA is TGTGCCAGCAGCCACAGGGGGGAGTCAGTGGCTTTCTTT. Translating it yields CASSHRGESVAFF.

This clone was counted once. DNA for the CDR3: TGTGCCAGCAGTAACAGGGGCCGCAATCAGCCCCAGCATTTT. It specifies CASSNRGRNQPQHF. This chain uses TRBV27 with TRBJ1-5; the match to TRBD1 covers 7 bases. The CDR3 length is 14 residues. CDR1 MNHEY and CDR2 SMNVEV come from the germline V gene (reference sequence). The J segment lost 2 bases and the V segment lost 5 bases, leaving 3 bases of the junction unmatched.

The chain employs TRBV6-5 and TRBJ2-1; 8 bases align to TRBD2. This CDR3 has 15 residues. Trimming removed 2 bases from V and 10 bases from J; junction bases left unmatched: 10. Germline V gene sequence: CDR1 MNHEY, CDR2 SVGAGI. For the CDR3, the DNA is TGTGCCAGCAGTTACATCCGGGAGGGCCGGAGGGAGCAGTTCTTC. Translating gives CASSYIREGRREQFF.

The CDR3 is CASSPGQGGFYEQYF. DNA of the CDR3: TGTGCCAGCTCACCCGGACAGGGGGGCTTCTACGAGCAGTACTTC. The rearrangement uses TRBV18 and TRBJ2-7; 10 bases fit TRBD1. The CDR3 runs 15 residues. V lost 3 bases, J lost 3 bases, and 5 bases stayed unmatched. Germline V gene lookup returns CDR1 KGHSH and CDR2 LQKENI. Filled out from reference TRBV18 and TRBJ2-7, the complete variable domain reads NAGVMQNPRHLVRRRGQEARLRCSPMKGHSHVYWYRQLPEEGLKFMVYLQKENIIDESGMPKERFSAEFPKEGPSILRIQQVVRGDSAAYFCASSPGQGGFYEQYFGPGTRLTVT.